These T cell receptor beta chains were read from a single sample in a study of spatial heterogeneity in lung cancer. TCRdb re-analysed the 5' RACE reads in MiXCR, keeping a single row per CDR3 protein. The sample shows about 3,500 distinct CDR3 sequences, 15% to 20% of them seen only once. This material consisted of lung tumor tissue, taken at surgery. The receptors here all came from a male donor with early-stage non-small cell lung cancer. CDR3s include the opening cysteine and the closing phenylalanine or tryptophan. The D gene is left open where the match is weak. Size values are once, few and many counts, or a class for expanded clones, and some rows have none.

clone size: few
V gene: TRBV20-1
J gene: TRBJ1-5
D gene: NA
CDR3 protein: CSARDRGAGGNQPQHF
CDR3 DNA: TGCAGTGCTAGAGATCGGGGGGCTGGAGGCAATCAGCCCCAGCATTTT

clone size: NA
V gene: TRBV6-5
J gene: TRBJ2-2
D gene: NA
CDR3 protein: CASSYLGQNTGELFF
CDR3 DNA: TGTGCCAGCAGTTACTTGGGACAGAACACCGGGGAGCTGTTTTTT

clone size: NA
V gene: TRBV28
J gene: TRBJ2-1
D gene: TRBD2
CDR3 protein: CASSFLTSGFPNEQFF
CDR3 DNA: TGTGCCAGCAGTTTTTTGACTAGCGGGTTTCCTAATGAGCAGTTCTTC

clone size: NA
V gene: TRBV4-1
J gene: TRBJ2-7
D gene: NA
CDR3 protein: CASSQVLSGEQYF
CDR3 DNA: TGCGCCAGCAGCCAAGTTCTATCTGGCGAGCAGTACTTC

clone size: NA
V gene: TRBV30
J gene: TRBJ2-3
D gene: NA
CDR3 protein: CAWGWGAGDTQYF
CDR3 DNA: TGTGCCTGGGGTTGGGGGGCCGGAGATACGCAGTATTTT

clone size: NA
V gene: TRBV6-2/TRBV6-3
J gene: TRBJ2-1
D gene: TRBD2
CDR3 protein: CASGASGSPSNEQFF
CDR3 DNA: TGTGCCAGCGGGGCTAGCGGGAGCCCTTCCAATGAGCAGTTCTTC

clone size: NA
V gene: TRBV6-6
J gene: TRBJ2-1
D gene: NA
CDR3 protein: CASSIGKNNEQFF
CDR3 DNA: TGTGCCAGCTCGATAGGGAAAAACAATGAGCAGTTCTTC

clone size: medium-sized
V gene: TRBV7-6
J gene: TRBJ2-2
D gene: TRBD1
CDR3 protein: CASGEQGGDTGELFF
CDR3 DNA: TGTGCCAGCGGAGAACAGGGGGGAGACACCGGGGAGCTGTTTTTT

clone size: NA
V gene: TRBV27
J gene: TRBJ1-2
D gene: NA
CDR3 protein: CASSLNVIYGYTF
CDR3 DNA: TGTGCCAGCAGTTTAAACGTCATCTATGGCTACACCTTC

clone size: medium-sized
V gene: TRBV27
J gene: TRBJ2-5
D gene: NA
CDR3 protein: CASSLGGAGRPETQYF
CDR3 DNA: TGTGCCAGCAGTTTAGGGGGCGCGGGTCGACCTGAGACCCAGTACTTC

clone size: NA
V gene: TRBV3-1
J gene: TRBJ2-1
D gene: NA
CDR3 protein: CASSQGLWGKLF
CDR3 DNA: TGTGCCAGCAGCCAAGGTTTGTGGGGAAAGCTCTTC

clone size: few
V gene: TRBV20-1
J gene: TRBJ2-1
D gene: NA
CDR3 protein: CSARAPTTVSSYNEQFF
CDR3 DNA: TGCAGTGCTAGAGCCCCAACGACAGTGAGCTCCTACAATGAGCAGTTCTTC

clone size: NA
V gene: TRBV24-1
J gene: TRBJ2-3
D gene: NA
CDR3 protein: CATSDYPGGDTQYF
CDR3 DNA: TGTGCCACCAGTGATTACCCCGGGGGAGATACGCAGTATTTT

clone size: medium-sized
V gene: TRBV29-1
J gene: TRBJ2-2
D gene: NA
CDR3 protein: CSATTPPQGELFF
CDR3 DNA: TGCAGCGCCACCACCCCCCCGCAGGGGGAGCTGTTTTTT

clone size: NA
V gene: TRBV20-1
J gene: TRBJ2-3
D gene: NA
CDR3 protein: CSAGDPASTDTQYF
CDR3 DNA: TGCAGTGCGGGGGACCCAGCTAGCACAGATACGCAGTATTTT

clone size: NA
V gene: TRBV5-1
J gene: TRBJ2-3
D gene: NA
CDR3 protein: CASSLEAGSQSTQYF
CDR3 DNA: TGCGCCAGCAGCTTGGAGGCAGGGAGCCAGTCGACGCAGTATTTT

clone size: NA
V gene: TRBV9
J gene: TRBJ2-7
D gene: NA
CDR3 protein: CASSAGPAGEQYF
CDR3 DNA: TGTGCCAGCAGCGCCGGGCCTGCTGGCGAGCAGTACTTC

clone size: medium-sized
V gene: TRBV4-2
J gene: TRBJ1-4
D gene: NA
CDR3 protein: CASSLLGAEKLFF
CDR3 DNA: TGTGCCAGCAGCCTCCTAGGGGCGGAAAAACTGTTTTTT

clone size: medium-sized
V gene: TRBV27
J gene: TRBJ2-1
D gene: NA
CDR3 protein: CASSPGTNSNEQFF
CDR3 DNA: TGTGCCAGCAGTCCCGGGACAAACTCCAATGAGCAGTTCTTC

clone size: large
V gene: TRBV12-3/TRBV12-4
J gene: TRBJ1-1
D gene: NA
CDR3 protein: CASSLRTENTEAFF
CDR3 DNA: TGTGCCAGCAGTCTCCGGACAGAGAACACTGAAGCTTTCTTT

clone size: medium-sized
V gene: TRBV4-3
J gene: TRBJ2-6
D gene: NA
CDR3 protein: CASSQDEGTGANVLTF
CDR3 DNA: TGCGCCAGCAGCCAAGATGAGGGAACCGGGGCCAACGTCCTGACTTTC

clone size: NA
V gene: TRBV9
J gene: TRBJ2-5
D gene: TRBD2
CDR3 protein: CASSPHAGAQETQYF
CDR3 DNA: TGTGCCAGCAGCCCTCATGCGGGAGCTCAAGAGACCCAGTACTTC

clone size: few
V gene: TRBV6-1
J gene: TRBJ2-5
D gene: NA
CDR3 protein: CASSELIGQGLETQYF
CDR3 DNA: TGTGCCAGCAGTGAACTCATTGGACAAGGGCTGGAGACCCAGTACTTC

clone size: medium-sized
V gene: TRBV20-1
J gene: TRBJ2-7
D gene: TRBD1
CDR3 protein: CSATDRDSFSYEQYF
CDR3 DNA: TGCAGTGCAACAGACCGGGACAGCTTCTCCTACGAGCAGTACTTC

clone size: medium-sized
V gene: TRBV12-3/TRBV12-4
J gene: TRBJ2-7
D gene: NA
CDR3 protein: CASSLRAESYEQYF
CDR3 DNA: TGTGCCAGCAGTTTAAGGGCAGAGTCCTACGAGCAGTACTTC

clone size: few
V gene: TRBV28
J gene: TRBJ2-3
D gene: NA
CDR3 protein: CASSVEWGTGKSTDTQYF
CDR3 DNA: TGTGCCAGCAGTGTGGAGTGGGGGACTGGGAAGAGCACAGATACGCAGTATTTT

clone size: few
V gene: TRBV12-3/TRBV12-4
J gene: TRBJ2-1
D gene: TRBD2
CDR3 protein: CASREGLVTNEQFF
CDR3 DNA: TGTGCCAGCAGGGAGGGACTAGTGACTAATGAGCAGTTCTTC

clone size: NA
V gene: TRBV5-1
J gene: TRBJ1-6
D gene: NA
CDR3 protein: CASSPTGASYNSPLHF
CDR3 DNA: TGCGCCAGCAGCCCGACCGGGGCCTCCTATAATTCACCCCTCCACTTT

clone size: few
V gene: TRBV4-2
J gene: TRBJ2-1
D gene: TRBD2
CDR3 protein: CASSQEGLAGDRQFF
CDR3 DNA: TGTGCCAGCAGCCAAGAAGGCCTAGCGGGAGATCGGCAGTTCTTC

clone size: NA
V gene: TRBV28
J gene: TRBJ1-4
D gene: NA
CDR3 protein: CATGREKLFF
CDR3 DNA: TGTGCCACCGGCAGGGAGAAACTGTTTTTT

clone size: medium-sized
V gene: TRBV12-3/TRBV12-4
J gene: TRBJ2-7
D gene: TRBD1
CDR3 protein: CASSLKTGDEQYF
CDR3 DNA: TGTGCCAGCAGTTTAAAAACAGGGGACGAGCAGTACTTC

clone size: NA
V gene: TRBV4-2
J gene: TRBJ1-2
D gene: TRBD1
CDR3 protein: CASSQDRGRGYTF
CDR3 DNA: TGTGCCAGCAGCCAAGACAGGGGGCGCGGCTACACCTTC

clone size: NA
V gene: TRBV4-2
J gene: TRBJ2-5
D gene: NA
CDR3 protein: CASSQGLGGPGETQYF
CDR3 DNA: TGTGCCAGCAGCCAAGGTTTGGGGGGCCCTGGAGAGACCCAGTACTTC

clone size: large
V gene: TRBV24-1
J gene: TRBJ2-3
D gene: NA
CDR3 protein: CATSDFVGRRTDSTDTQYF
CDR3 DNA: TGTGCCACCAGTGATTTCGTCGGCCGGCGGACAGATAGCACAGATACGCAGTATTTT

clone size: medium-sized
V gene: TRBV6-6
J gene: TRBJ2-5
D gene: TRBD2
CDR3 protein: CASSYPQMREGAETQYF
CDR3 DNA: TGTGCCAGCAGTTACCCCCAGATGCGGGAGGGCGCAGAGACCCAGTACTTC

clone size: NA
V gene: TRBV18
J gene: TRBJ2-4
D gene: NA
CDR3 protein: CASSPGPAELAKNIQYF
CDR3 DNA: TGTGCCAGCTCACCCGGGCCGGCGGAATTAGCCAAAAACATTCAGTACTTC

clone size: medium-sized
V gene: TRBV6-5
J gene: TRBJ1-6
D gene: NA
CDR3 protein: CASSYYRNSPLHF
CDR3 DNA: TGTGCCAGCAGTTACTACAGAAATTCACCCCTCCACTTT

clone size: NA
V gene: TRBV7-9
J gene: TRBJ1-1
D gene: NA
CDR3 protein: CASIRDRKNTEAFF
CDR3 DNA: TGTGCCAGCATTCGGGACCGTAAGAACACTGAAGCTTTCTTT

clone size: NA
V gene: TRBV27
J gene: TRBJ2-1
D gene: TRBD1
CDR3 protein: CASSSYRGVSYNEQFF
CDR3 DNA: TGTGCCAGCAGTAGCTACAGGGGGGTGAGCTACAATGAGCAGTTCTTC

clone size: medium-sized
V gene: TRBV20-1
J gene: TRBJ1-4
D gene: NA
CDR3 protein: CSAHPRRPEKLFF
CDR3 DNA: TGCAGTGCGCACCCCCGCAGGCCTGAAAAACTGTTTTTT

clone size: NA
V gene: TRBV27
J gene: TRBJ1-6
D gene: NA
CDR3 protein: CASRYRVSTSPLHF
CDR3 DNA: TGTGCCAGCAGGTACAGGGTCAGCACTTCACCCCTCCACTTT

clone size: NA
V gene: TRBV28
J gene: TRBJ2-7
D gene: NA
CDR3 protein: CASTRDFPWGEQYF
CDR3 DNA: TGTGCCAGCACTCGGGACTTCCCCTGGGGGGAGCAGTACTTC